The text below deals with one T cell receptor (beta chain). No antigen is known for it. The data stem from a study of T cell repertoires in cytomegalovirus infection. Study in general: It can be stated that public TCR beta signatures indicated CMV infection as well as a matching HLA type. Study observations and caveats: Cumulative public TCR beta family frequency identified carriers of CMV plus the relevant HLA.

Germline lookup yields CDR1 DFQATT and CDR2 SNEGSKA (reference sequence). CDR3 length: 13 residues. TCRdb re-derived calls from the reads in MiXCR, one entry per CDR3 protein. The table records about 180,000 distinct CDR3 sequences, around 15% of them present only once. Source material: PBMCs. The TCR was taken from a human donor in good health (CMV status not recorded). Some clones in this sample may be carry-over from other donors' samples. The V call is TRBV20-1, the J call TRBJ1-1, with TRBD1 matching 9 bases. The DNA of the CDR3 is TGCAGGGGGACAGGGCCCATGAACACTGAAGCTTTCTTT. Its protein is CRGTGPMNTEAFF.